What follows are 4 T cell receptor beta chains derived from one specimen sequenced in a study of tumor-infiltrating lymphocytes in oesophageal squamous cell carcinoma. TCRdb used MiXCR to reprocess the PCR reads, holding one entry per CDR3 protein. The table lists 15,000 to 20,000 distinct CDR3 sequences, roughly 41% of them singletons. The sequenced sample consisted of esophageal tumor tissue. Receptors were obtained from a male donor with esophageal squamous cell carcinoma.

In the case of this clonotype: Without the conserved terminal phenylalanine or tryptophan, this CDR3 likely stems from a read error. It is unclear where the CDR3 begins or ends on the DNA, so no DNA is shown, and the CDR3 is as TCRdb lists it. The rearrangement links TRBV5-1 to TRBJ2-7; the D call of TRBD1 is as the table states it, not checked on the DNA. From germline, CDR1 is SGHRS and CDR2 YFSETQ. The CDR3 spans 16 amino acids, including both terminal residues. The CDR3 loop reads CASSLQGHHYGYTFGS.

V gene TRBV9 combines with J gene TRBJ2-6; TRBD2 matches 8 bases. Looked up from germline, CDR1 is SGDLS and CDR2 is YYNGEE. This CDR3 contains 17 residues. V shed 3 bases, J shed 0 bases, and the junction held 5 bases outside the gene matches. The CDR3 spells CASSERGTISGANVLTF. Here the CDR3 DNA reads TGTGCCAGCAGCGAGCGGGGGACAATCTCTGGGGCCAACGTCCTGACTTTC.

The chain carries TRBV7-6 and TRBJ2-6; the match to TRBD2 covers 7 bases. The J call is uncertain, as TRBJ2-5 better fits the DNA end. Germline V gene sequence: CDR1 SGHVS, CDR2 FNYEAQ. The CDR3 length is 14 residues. The DNA of the CDR3 is TGTGCCAGCAGCTGGGGAGGGCAGAAAGAGACCCAGTACTTC. Translated, it gives CASSWGGQKETQYF.

The CDR3 reads CASSFFFSGGYNEQYF. Here the CDR3 DNA reads TGTGCCAGCAGTTTTTTTTTCAGCGGGGGCTACAATGAGCAGTACTTC. The chain is built from TRBV28 and TRBJ2-5; TRBD2 agrees at 8 bases. Germline CDR1 and CDR2: MDHEN and SYDVKM. Germline trimming cut 3 bases from V and 11 bases from J; bases unmatched to any gene: 17. This CDR3 is 16 amino acids long.